The rows below give T cell receptor beta chains drawn from one sample of a study of shared clonotypes between healthy human individuals. The data were produced by immunoSEQ multiplex PCR, yet TCRdb's version contains in-frame clones alone and is incomplete. Altogether roughly 2 million clones are present, approximately 94% being singletons, with the ten largest covering 0.85% to 1.3%. Sequencing was carried out using naive CD8+ T cells sorted from blood. These receptors came from a man aged 18 to 30 in good health. Each CDR3 is given with its conserved first and last residue. A D gene is named only where the DNA matches it firmly. For some rows the clone size is stated as once, few or many, or as a class when expanded; others skip it.

v_call	d_call	clone_size	j_call	cdr3_nt	cdr3_aa
TRBV19	TRBD1	.	TRBJ1-2	TGTGCCAGTAGCTTGACAGGGATCTATGGCTACACCTTC	CASSLTGIYGYTF
TRBV6-6	TRBD2	.	TRBJ2-1	TGTGCCAGCAGTCCCGAGGCGGGGGAAAACTACAATGAGCAGTTCTTC	CASSPEAGENYNEQFF
TRBV9	.	once	TRBJ1-1	TGTGCCAGCAGTGAGACACGGATGAACACTGAAGCTTTCTTT	CASSETRMNTEAFF
TRBV13	TRBD1	.	TRBJ1-4	TGTGCCAGCAGCCACAGGGGGGTTGAACTGTTTTTT	CASSHRGVELFF
TRBV9	TRBD1	.	TRBJ2-5	TGTGCCAGCAGCGAAACAGGGGTCCAAGAGACCCAGTACTTC	CASSETGVQETQYF
TRBV9	.	few	TRBJ1-6	TGTGCCAGCAGCGTAGCGGGGGGCGCTGGTTCACCCCTCCACTTT	CASSVAGGAGSPLHF
TRBV4-1	.	.	TRBJ2-1	TGCGCCAGCAGCCAAGATTCAGTTCCCTACAATGAGCAGTTCTTC	CASSQDSVPYNEQFF
TRBV7-2	.	few	TRBJ2-2	TGTGCCAGCAGAACCAGGGCGGATATCGGGGAGCTGTTTTTT	CASRTRADIGELFF
TRBV27	TRBD1	.	TRBJ2-1	TGTGCCAGCAGTTTACTTCCCGGACAGGTGTACAATGAGCAGTTCTTC	CASSLLPGQVYNEQFF
TRBV7-6	TRBD2	once	TRBJ2-7	TGTGCCAGCAGCTTTGGCGACCCGCGGGAGGGTTACGAGCAGTACTTC	CASSFGDPREGYEQYF
TRBV11-2	.	.	TRBJ2-7	TGTGCCAGCAGTCGAACCCGGGGAGCCTACGAGCAGTACTTC	CASSRTRGAYEQYF
TRBV27	TRBD2	.	TRBJ2-7	TGTGCCAGCAGTTTGGCCCCCGGGACTAGCCGTTACGAGCAGTACTTC	CASSLAPGTSRYEQYF
TRBV9	TRBD2	.	TRBJ2-2	TGTGCCAGCAGCGCTCCCATGGAGCGGGGGAACACCGGGGAGCTGTTTTTT	CASSAPMERGNTGELFF
TRBV4-2	TRBD2	.	TRBJ2-3	TGTGCCAGCAGCCAAGATGTAGTAAGAACTAGCGGGGCCACAGATACGCAGTATTTT	CASSQDVVRTSGATDTQYF
TRBV7-8	TRBD2	.	TRBJ2-3	TGTGCCAGCAGCTTAGTTCGCGGGGGATCAGATACGCAGTATTTT	CASSLVRGGSDTQYF
TRBV5-4	TRBD2	.	TRBJ2-1	TGTGCCAGCAGCGGATGGACTAGCGGGGGAGAGTACAATGAGCAGTTCTTC	CASSGWTSGGEYNEQFF
TRBV10-3	TRBD2	.	TRBJ2-3	TGTGCCATCAGTGAGACCCTAGCGGCTAGCACAGATACGCAGTATTTT	CAISETLAASTDTQYF
TRBV2	TRBD2	.	TRBJ2-7	TGTGCCAGCAGAGACCCTAGCGGGAGTATCTACGAGCAGTACTTC	CASRDPSGSIYEQYF
TRBV10-3	.	.	TRBJ1-1	TGTGCCATCAGTGTTGGGGGGAGCACTGAAGCTTTCTTT	CAISVGGSTEAFF
TRBV6-5	TRBD2	.	TRBJ2-7	TGTGCCAGCAGTCCATGGACTAGCGGGACCTACGAGCAGTACTTC	CASSPWTSGTYEQYF
TRBV6-6	.	.	TRBJ1-4	TGTGCCAGCAGTTACGTCGCAGCACAAAATGAAAAACTGTTTTTT	CASSYVAAQNEKLFF
TRBV6-5	TRBD2	.	TRBJ2-3	TGTGCCAGCAGTTACTCATTACTAGCGGGAGGGCAGTATTTT	CASSYSLLAGGQYF
TRBV11-2	.	.	TRBJ2-6	TGTGCCAGCAGCCCACTGGTTGGTATGAGTGGGGCCAACGTCCTGACTTTC	CASSPLVGMSGANVLTF
TRBV2	.	.	TRBJ2-1	TGTGCCAGCAGTGAGATAGCGTCCCACAATGAGCAGTTCTTC	CASSEIASHNEQFF
TRBV18	TRBD1	.	TRBJ1-5	TGTGCCAGCTCACCACCCGGGACAGTGAGTACTCCCAATCAGCCCCAGCATTTT	CASSPPGTVSTPNQPQHF
TRBV19	TRBD1	.	TRBJ1-1	TGTGCCACCCTGGGACAGGCCACTGAAGCTTTCTTT	CATLGQATEAFF
TRBV27	.	.	TRBJ1-5	TGTGCCAGCAGTCCCTACGGGGGTAGCAATCAGCCCCAGCATTTT	CASSPYGGSNQPQHF
TRBV7-3	.	.	TRBJ2-2	TGTGCCAGCAGCTTGATCGGGGGGAACACCGGGGAGCTGTTTTTT	CASSLIGGNTGELFF
TRBV5-1	.	.	TRBJ2-7	TGCGCCAGCAGCTTGGCCAGTATAACCACCTACGAGCAGTACTTC	CASSLASITTYEQYF
TRBV4-1	.	.	TRBJ1-4	TGCGCCAGCAGCCAAGCCCGCCCCGGAGGGCTGGCTGAAAAACTGTTTTTT	CASSQARPGGLAEKLFF
TRBV11-2	.	.	TRBJ1-3	TGTGCCAGCAGCCCACCGTGGGGACAAGGTAGAAACACCATATATTTT	CASSPPWGQGRNTIYF
TRBV4-3	TRBD2	.	TRBJ2-5	TGCGCCAGCAGCCAATTGCTAGCGGATCAAGAGACCCAGTACTTC	CASSQLLADQETQYF
TRBV7-2	.	.	TRBJ2-6	TGTGCCAGCAGCCCCGCGGTCGGCGCCTCTGGGGCCAACGTCCTGACTTTC	CASSPAVGASGANVLTF
TRBV9	.	.	TRBJ2-2	TGTGCCAGCAGCCCCAGTCTGCCCGGGGAGCTGTTTTTT	CASSPSLPGELFF
TRBV7-7	TRBD2	.	TRBJ2-7	TGTGCTAGCAGCTTGGGGGGGGAGGCGGACGAGCAGTACTTC	CASSLGGEADEQYF
TRBV4-3	.	.	TRBJ1-2	TGCGCCAGCAGCCAAGATCTCCCAGACCAGGGAGCTGCTGATGGCTACACCTTC	CASSQDLPDQGAADGYTF
TRBV29-1	TRBD2	.	TRBJ2-7	TGCAGCGTTGAAGGCGGGGGATACGAGCAGTACTTC	CSVEGGGYEQYF
TRBV6-5	.	.	TRBJ1-1	TGTGCCAGCAGCCCCAGTCTGAACACTGAAGCTTTCTTT	CASSPSLNTEAFF
TRBV28	.	few	TRBJ1-6	TGTGCCAGCAGTTTAGAGTGGACAGAGTTCTCACCCCTCCACTTT	CASSLEWTEFSPLHF
TRBV12-5	.	.	TRBJ1-4	TGTGCTAGTGGATCGACAGCCGCAACTAATGAAAAACTGTTTTTT	CASGSTAATNEKLFF
TRBV27	TRBD2	.	TRBJ2-7	TGTGCCAGCAGTTCGGGACTAGGATACGAGCAGTACTTC	CASSSGLGYEQYF
TRBV11-2	TRBD2	.	TRBJ2-1	TGTGCCAGCAGCTTAGACTTTGCGGGAGCCTACAATGAGCAGTTCTTC	CASSLDFAGAYNEQFF
TRBV4-3	.	.	TRBJ2-5	TGCGCCAGCAGCCAAGATGATGGAGGGTGGGAGACCCAGTACTTC	CASSQDDGGWETQYF
TRBV29-1	TRBD1	.	TRBJ2-5	TGCAGCGTTGGTGGACAGGGATTGTACCAAGAGACCCAGTACTTC	CSVGGQGLYQETQYF
TRBV27	TRBD2	.	TRBJ2-3	TGTGCCAGCACGTTTCTAGCGGGAGTACCAGATACGCAGTATTTT	CASTFLAGVPDTQYF
TRBV6-5	.	.	TRBJ1-1	TGTGCCAGCAGTTACTCGACGGTGGAGTGGAACACTGAAGCTTTCTTT	CASSYSTVEWNTEAFF
TRBV28	TRBD1	.	TRBJ2-7	TGTGCCAGCAGTTATAAGACAGGGGATTACGAGCAGTACTTC	CASSYKTGDYEQYF
TRBV2	TRBD2	.	TRBJ2-1	TGTGCCAGCGAACCGGGACTAGCGGGATACAATGAGCAGTTCTTC	CASEPGLAGYNEQFF
TRBV7-9	.	.	TRBJ2-7	TGTGCCAGCAGCTTAGCGGCCCTAGAGGGCTACGAGCAGTACTTC	CASSLAALEGYEQYF
TRBV2	.	.	TRBJ1-5	TGTGCCAGCAGTGAAGGACCCCGGACAGCAATCAATCAGCCCCAGCATTTT	CASSEGPRTAINQPQHF
TRBV6-1	TRBD1	.	TRBJ2-1	TGTGCCAGCAGGGGGCAGGGGGCGAATGAGCAGTTCTTC	CASRGQGANEQFF